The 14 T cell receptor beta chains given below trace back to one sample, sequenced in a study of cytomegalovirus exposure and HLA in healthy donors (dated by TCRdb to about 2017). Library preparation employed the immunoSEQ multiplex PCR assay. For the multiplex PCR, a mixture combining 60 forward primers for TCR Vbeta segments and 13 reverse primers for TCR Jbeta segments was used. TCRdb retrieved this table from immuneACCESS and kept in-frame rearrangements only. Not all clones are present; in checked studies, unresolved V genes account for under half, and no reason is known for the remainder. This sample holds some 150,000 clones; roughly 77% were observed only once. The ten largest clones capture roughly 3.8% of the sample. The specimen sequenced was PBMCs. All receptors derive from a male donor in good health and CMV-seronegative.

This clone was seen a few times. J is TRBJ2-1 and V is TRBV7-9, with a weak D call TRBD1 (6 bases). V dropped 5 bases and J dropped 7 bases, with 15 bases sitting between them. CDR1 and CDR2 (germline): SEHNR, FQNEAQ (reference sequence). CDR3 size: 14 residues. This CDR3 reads CASSRPTGLNEQFF. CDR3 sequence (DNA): TGTGCCAGCAGCCGGCCGACAGGTTTGAATGAGCAGTTCTTC.

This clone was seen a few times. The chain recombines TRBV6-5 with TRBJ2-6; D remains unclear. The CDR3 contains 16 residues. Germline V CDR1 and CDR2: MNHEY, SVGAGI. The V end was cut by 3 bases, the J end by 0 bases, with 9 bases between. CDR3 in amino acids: CASSYGTSSGANVLTF. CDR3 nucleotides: TGTGCCAGCAGTTATGGTACGAGCTCTGGGGCCAACGTCCTGACTTTC.

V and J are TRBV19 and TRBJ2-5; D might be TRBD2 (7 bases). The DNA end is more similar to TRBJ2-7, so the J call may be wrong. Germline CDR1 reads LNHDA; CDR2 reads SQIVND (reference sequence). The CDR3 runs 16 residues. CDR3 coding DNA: TGTGCCAGTAGTATTGGTGGCGGCGGGGGCTACTACGAGCAGTACTTC. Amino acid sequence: CASSIGGGGGYYEQYF.

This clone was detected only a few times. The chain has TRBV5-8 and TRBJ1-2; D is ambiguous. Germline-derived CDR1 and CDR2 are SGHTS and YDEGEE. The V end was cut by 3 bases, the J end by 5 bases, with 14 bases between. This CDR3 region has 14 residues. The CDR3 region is CASSSWRTLYGYTF. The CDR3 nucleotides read TGTGCCAGCAGCTCCTGGAGGACGTTATATGGCTACACCTTC.

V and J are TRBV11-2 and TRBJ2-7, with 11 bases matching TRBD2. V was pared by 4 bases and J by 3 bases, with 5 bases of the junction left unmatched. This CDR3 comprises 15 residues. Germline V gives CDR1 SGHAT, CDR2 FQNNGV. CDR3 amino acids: CASSSLAGGNYEQYF. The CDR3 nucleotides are TGTGCCAGCAGCTCTCTAGCGGGGGGTAACTACGAGCAGTACTTC.

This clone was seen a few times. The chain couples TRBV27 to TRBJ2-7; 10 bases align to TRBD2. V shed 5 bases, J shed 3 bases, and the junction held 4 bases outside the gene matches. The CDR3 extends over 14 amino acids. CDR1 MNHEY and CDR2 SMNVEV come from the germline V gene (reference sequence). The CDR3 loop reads CASSPGLAYYEQYF. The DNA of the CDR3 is TGTGCCAGCAGTCCGGGACTAGCGTACTACGAGCAGTACTTC.

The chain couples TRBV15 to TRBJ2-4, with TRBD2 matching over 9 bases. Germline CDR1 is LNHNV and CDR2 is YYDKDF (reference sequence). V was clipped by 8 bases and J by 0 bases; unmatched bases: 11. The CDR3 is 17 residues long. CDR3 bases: TGTGCCACCTCGACGACTAGCGGCTCACTAGCCAAAAACATTCAGTACTTC. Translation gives CATSTTSGSLAKNIQYF.

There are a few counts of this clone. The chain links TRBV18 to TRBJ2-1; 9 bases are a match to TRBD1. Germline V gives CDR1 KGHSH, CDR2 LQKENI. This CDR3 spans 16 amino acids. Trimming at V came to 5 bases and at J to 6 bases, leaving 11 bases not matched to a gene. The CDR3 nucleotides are TGTGCCAGCTCATCGATTCCGGGACAGGGAATCAATGAGCAGTTCTTC. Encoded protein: CASSSIPGQGINEQFF.

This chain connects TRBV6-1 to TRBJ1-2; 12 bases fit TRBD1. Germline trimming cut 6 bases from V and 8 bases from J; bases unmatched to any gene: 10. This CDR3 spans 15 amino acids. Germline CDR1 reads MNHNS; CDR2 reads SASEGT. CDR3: CASRPGGTGGEGYTF. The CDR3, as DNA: TGTGCCAGCAGGCCGGGAGGGACAGGGGGCGAGGGCTACACCTTC.

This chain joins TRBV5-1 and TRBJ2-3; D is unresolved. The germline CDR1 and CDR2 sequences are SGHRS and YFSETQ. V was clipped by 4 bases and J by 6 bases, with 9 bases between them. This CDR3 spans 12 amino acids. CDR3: CASSETPDTQYF. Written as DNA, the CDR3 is TGCGCCAGCAGCGAAACTCCGGATACGCAGTATTTT.

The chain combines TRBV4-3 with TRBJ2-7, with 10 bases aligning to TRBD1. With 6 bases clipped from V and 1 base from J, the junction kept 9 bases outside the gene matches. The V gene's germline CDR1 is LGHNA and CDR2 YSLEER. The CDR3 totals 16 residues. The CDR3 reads CASSFSGTGESYEQYF. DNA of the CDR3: TGCGCCAGCAGTTTCTCCGGGACAGGGGAATCCTACGAGCAGTACTTC.

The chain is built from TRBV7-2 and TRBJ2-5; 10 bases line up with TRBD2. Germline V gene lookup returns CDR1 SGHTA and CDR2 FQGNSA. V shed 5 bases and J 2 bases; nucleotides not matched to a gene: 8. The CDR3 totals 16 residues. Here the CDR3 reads CASSPNLAGEQETQYF. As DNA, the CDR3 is TGTGCCAGCAGCCCCAACCTAGCGGGGGAACAAGAGACCCAGTACTTC.

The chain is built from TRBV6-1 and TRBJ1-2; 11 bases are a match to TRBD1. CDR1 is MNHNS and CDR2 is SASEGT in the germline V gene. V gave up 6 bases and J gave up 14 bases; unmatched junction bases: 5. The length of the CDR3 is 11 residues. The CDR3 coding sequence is TGTGCCAGCAGACGGGACAGGGGGTATACCTTC. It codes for CASRRDRGYTF.

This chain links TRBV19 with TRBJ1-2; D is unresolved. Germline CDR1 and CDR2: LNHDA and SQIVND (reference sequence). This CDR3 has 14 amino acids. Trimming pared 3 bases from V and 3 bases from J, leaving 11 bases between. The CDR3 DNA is TGTGCCAGTAGTATTACAGCCGTCGACTATGGCTACACCTTC. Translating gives CASSITAVDYGYTF.